This entry lists 19 T cell receptor beta chains sequenced from one sample in a study of blood T cell repertoires in COVID-19. Profiled with immunoSEQ multiplex PCR; TCRdb holds only in-frame clones, not every one. This table holds around 250,000 clones, around 81% found once. Sequencing was carried out using PBMCs or T cells enriched from blood (not recorded which). All receptors come from a man in his forties or fifties who had recovered from COVID-19.

The V call is TRBV11-2, the J call TRBJ2-7, with D possibly TRBD2 on 6 matching bases. The V gene lost 4 bases and the J gene lost 4 bases, with 17 bases spanning the gap. This CDR3 has 15 residues. The V gene's germline CDR1 is SGHAT and CDR2 FQNNGV. The DNA for the CDR3 is TGTGCCAGCAGCTCGGGGACTTCTGCCCGGTACGAGCAGTACTTC. It encodes CASSSGTSARYEQYF.

The chain employs TRBV6-1 and TRBJ1-1, with TRBD1 matching over 7 bases. From germline, CDR1 is MNHNS and CDR2 SASEGT. The junction had 12 bases not matched to a gene; V was cut back by 3 bases and J by 11 bases. CDR3 size: 14 residues. The CDR3 DNA reads TGTGCCAGCAGTGAGACGACAGGGTGGAATACGGCTTTCTTT. It yields the protein CASSETTGWNTAFF.

The genes are TRBV27 and TRBJ1-1, with TRBD1 as a possible D gene (5 bases). CDR3 length equals 15 residues. V was trimmed by 4 bases and J by 0 bases, leaving 12 bases between them. Germline CDR1 and CDR2: MNHEY and SMNVEV (reference sequence). The CDR3 region is CASSWVRGLNTEAFF. The CDR3 coding sequence is TGTGCCAGCAGTTGGGTAAGGGGCTTGAACACTGAAGCTTTCTTT.

As DNA, the CDR3 is TGTGCCAGCAGCTTCGCGGGGGCCCATGAAAAACTGTTTTTT. The encoded protein is CASSFAGAHEKLFF. V gene TRBV5-6 combines with J gene TRBJ1-4; TRBD1 is a possible D gene (6 bases). V gave up 2 bases and J gave up 6 bases, with 11 bases separating them. This CDR3 region has 14 residues. Germline V gene data show CDR1 as SGHDT and CDR2 as YYEEEE.

This clone appeared a few times. The chain joins TRBV27 to TRBJ2-6; D perhaps matches TRBD2 (5 bases). V was trimmed by 5 bases and J by 4 bases, leaving 12 bases between them. CDR3 length: 15 amino acids. From germline, CDR1 is MNHEY and CDR2 SMNVEV (reference sequence). The CDR3 DNA reads as TGTGCCAGCAGTATACCCTCGGGAGGGGCCAACGTCCTGACTTTC. Translation: CASSIPSGGANVLTF. Variable domain in full (rest from reference TRBV27 and TRBJ2-6): EAQVTQNPRYLITVTGKKLTVTCSQNMNHEYMSWYRQDPGLGLRQIYYSMNVEVTDKGDVPEGYKVSRKEKRNFPLILESPSPNQTSLYFCASSIPSGGANVLTFGAGSRLTVL.

This clone has just one count. The V gene is TRBV7-9, the J gene TRBJ1-5; D uncertain. Germline-derived CDR1 and CDR2 are SEHNR and FQNEAQ (reference sequence). This CDR3 is 13 amino acids long. Trimming cost V 5 bases and J 3 bases, with 8 bases left between them. CDR3 nucleotides: TGTGCCAGCAGCCGCGGGGTCAATCAGCCCCAGCATTTT. It yields the protein CASSRGVNQPQHF.

This chain connects TRBV7-8 to TRBJ2-5; 9 bases are shared with TRBD1. The CDR3 sequence is 15 residues long. Germline CDR1 is SGHVS and CDR2 is FQNEAQ. After removal of 5 bases from V and 4 bases from J, the junction contained 8 bases not matched to a gene. The CDR3 region is CASSLTGGRTETQYF. The CDR3, as DNA: TGTGCCAGCAGCCTGACAGGGGGGAGGACAGAGACCCAGTACTTC.

The V and J genes are TRBV3-1 (or the pseudogene TRBV3-2) and TRBJ2-5; D is unclear. The germline V gene encodes CDR1 LGHDT and CDR2 YNNKEL (reference sequence). This CDR3 spans 12 amino acids. Trimming removed 1 base at V and 6 bases at J, with 6 bases between. The CDR3 is CASSQVSKTQYF. CDR3 nucleotides: TGTGCCAGCAGCCAAGTCAGTAAGACCCAGTACTTC.

V and J are TRBV7-9 and TRBJ1-2, with TRBD1 matching over 10 bases. Losses at the gene ends were 1 base for V and 8 bases for J; bases not matched to a gene: 4. CDR1 is SEHNR and CDR2 is FQNEAQ in the germline V gene (reference sequence). The CDR3 totals 14 residues. CDR3 bases: TGTGCCAGCAGCTTAGAGGGACAGGGGAGAGGCTACACCTTC. This gives the protein CASSLEGQGRGYTF. Supplemented by reference TRBV7-9 and TRBJ1-2, the full variable domain reads DTGVSQNPRHKITKRGQNVTFRCDPISEHNRLYWYRQTLGQGPEFLTYFQNEAQLEKSRLLSDRFSAERPKGSFSTLEIQRTEQGDSAMYLCASSLEGQGRGYTFGSGTRLTVV.

The chain has TRBV19 and TRBJ2-7, with 8 bases aligning to TRBD1. The V segment lost 5 bases and the J segment 5 bases; nucleotides outside the gene matches: 11. In germline, CDR1 is LNHDA, CDR2 SQIVND (reference sequence). The CDR3 runs 15 residues. The CDR3 coding sequence is TGTGCCAGTAGTCTCACCGGACAGGGTCGGAACGAGCAGTACTTC. It yields the protein CASSLTGQGRNEQYF. The full variable domain, its missing parts supplied by reference TRBV19 and TRBJ2-7, is DGGITQSPKYLFRKEGQNVTLSCEQNLNHDAMYWYRQDPGQGLRLIYYSQIVNDFQKGDIAEGYSVSREKKESFPLTVTSAQKNPTAFYLCASSLTGQGRNEQYFGPGTRLTVT.

Worth noting for this clone: Additional DNA sequences in this sample encode the identical CDR3. The rearrangement uses TRBV27 and TRBJ2-3; maybe TRBD2 (7 bases). The length of the CDR3 is 14 residues. V gave up 8 bases and J gave up 3 bases, with 15 bases separating them. Per the germline V gene, CDR1 is MNHEY and CDR2 is SMNVEV (reference sequence). The CDR3 DNA follows: TGTGCCAGCTCCCTAGGGGGGGGTACAGATACGCAGTATTTT. Protein sequence: CASSLGGGTDTQYF.

This chain connects TRBV5-4 to TRBJ1-2; D not resolved. This CDR3 has 12 amino acids. V was cut by 4 bases and J by 7 bases, with 11 bases left in between. In germline, CDR1 is SGHNT, CDR2 YYREEE (reference sequence). CDR3 loop: CASSGGGPGYTF. CDR3 DNA sequence: TGTGCCAGCAGCGGAGGAGGGCCTGGCTACACCTTC.

In this sample, this clone turned up once. The chain uses TRBV30 and TRBJ1-5; the match to TRBD1 covers 8 bases. The junction had 7 bases not matched to a gene; V was cut back by 0 bases and J by 0 bases. CDR1 and CDR2 from the germline V gene are GTSNPN and SVGIG (reference sequence). This CDR3 contains 17 residues. The CDR3 region has the DNA TGTGCCTGGAGTGTACGAAAGGGACAGGCTAGCAATCAGCCCCAGCATTTT. Protein product: CAWSVRKGQASNQPQHF.

There are a few counts of this clone. V gene TRBV23-1 combines with J gene TRBJ1-1; D gene uncertain. TRBV23-1 qualifies as an ORF whose function is uncertain. The CDR3 covers 14 residues. V lost 3 bases and J 0 bases, leaving 8 bases between the germline ends. This CDR3 reads CASSHPRVNTEAFF. The CDR3 nucleotides read TGCGCCAGCAGTCACCCGAGGGTGAACACTGAAGCTTTCTTT.

The CDR3 DNA reads as TGCGCCAGCAGCTTAGGGACAGGGAGCAATCAGCCCCAGCATTTT. Residues: CASSLGTGSNQPQHF. V is TRBV5-1 and J is TRBJ1-5; 9 bases map to TRBD1. CDR1 and CDR2 (germline): SGHRS, YFSETQ. This CDR3 has 15 amino acids. V lost 2 bases to trimming and J lost 1 base; unmatched junction nucleotides: 1.

V gene TRBV7-8 combines with J gene TRBJ2-7, with unresolved D. Germline values: CDR1 SGHVS, CDR2 FQNEAQ. V was trimmed by 5 bases and J by 3 bases, leaving 8 bases between them. CDR3 length: 12 amino acids. DNA of the CDR3: TGTGCCAGCAGCACTGTAGTCTACGAGCAGTACTTC. Translating it yields CASSTVVYEQYF.

The chain employs TRBV9 and TRBJ2-7; 9 bases map to TRBD2. Per germline, CDR1 SGDLS and CDR2 YYNGEE. CDR3 size: 16 residues. Germline trimming cut 0 bases from V and 2 bases from J; bases unmatched to any gene: 6. DNA for the CDR3: TGTGCCAGCAGCGTAGGCTCTAGCGGGGTCCCCTACGAGCAGTACTTC. This gives the protein CASSVGSSGVPYEQYF.

The rearrangement links TRBV5-4 to TRBJ1-4, with 10 bases fitting TRBD1. V was pared by 2 bases and J by 7 bases, with 8 bases of the junction left unmatched. CDR1 is SGHNT and CDR2 is YYREEE in the germline V gene (reference sequence). The CDR3 spans 16 residues. CDR3 in amino acids: CASSFREGQGREKLFF. The DNA for the CDR3 is TGTGCCAGCAGCTTTAGGGAGGGACAGGGGCGTGAAAAACTGTTTTTT.

CDR3 bases: TGTGCCAGCAGTTTATCGACAGGATTCAATCAGCCCCAGCATTTT. Translating gives CASSLSTGFNQPQHF. V and J are TRBV27 and TRBJ1-5, with D possibly being TRBD1 (6 bases). CDR1 MNHEY and CDR2 SMNVEV come from the germline V gene (reference sequence). Trimming cost V 0 bases and J 3 bases, with 9 bases left between them. This CDR3 is built from 15 residues.